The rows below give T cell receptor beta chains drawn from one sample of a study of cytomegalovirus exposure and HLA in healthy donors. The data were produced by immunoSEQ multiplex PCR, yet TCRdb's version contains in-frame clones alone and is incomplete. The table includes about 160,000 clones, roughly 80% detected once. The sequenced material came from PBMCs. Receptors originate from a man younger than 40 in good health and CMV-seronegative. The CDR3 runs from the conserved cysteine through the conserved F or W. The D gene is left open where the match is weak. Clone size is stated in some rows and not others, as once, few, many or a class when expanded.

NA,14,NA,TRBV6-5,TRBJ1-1,CAAGGAGRNTEAFF,TGTGCCGCCGGAGGGGCCGGGCGGAACACTGAAGCTTTCTTT
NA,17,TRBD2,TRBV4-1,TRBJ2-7,CASSGAPGRAFSYEQYF,TGCGCCAGCAGCGGCGCCCCAGGGAGGGCCTTCTCCTACGAGCAGTACTTC
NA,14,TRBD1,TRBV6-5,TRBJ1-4,CASSRQGAGEKLFF,TGTGCCAGCAGTCGACAGGGGGCGGGTGAAAAACTGTTTTTT
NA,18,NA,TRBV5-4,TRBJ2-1,CASSLRPTSMGSYNEQFF,TGTGCCAGCAGCTTGCGCCCGACTAGTATGGGGTCCTACAATGAGCAGTTCTTC
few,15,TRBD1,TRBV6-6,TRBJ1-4,CASSYRGPLNEKLFF,TGTGCCAGCAGTTACAGGGGGCCGTTAAATGAAAAACTGTTTTTT
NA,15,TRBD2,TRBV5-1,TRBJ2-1,CASSELREGGNEQFF,TGCGCCAGCAGTGAGTTGCGGGAGGGGGGCAATGAGCAGTTCTTC
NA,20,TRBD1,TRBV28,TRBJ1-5,CASSLRGQGATILSNQPQHF,TGTGCCAGCAGTTTACGGGGACAGGGGGCCACGATTTTGAGTAATCAGCCCCAGCATTTT
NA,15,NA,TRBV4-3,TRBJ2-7,CASSQEARGAYEQYF,TGCGCCAGCAGCCAAGAGGCAAGAGGCGCCTACGAGCAGTACTTC
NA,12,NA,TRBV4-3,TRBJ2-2,CASSQRTGELFF,TGCGCCAGCAGCCAGCGGACCGGGGAGCTGTTTTTT
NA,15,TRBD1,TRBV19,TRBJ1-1,CASSPGTGDVYEAFF,TGTGCCAGTAGTCCTGGGACAGGGGATGTTTATGAAGCTTTCTTT
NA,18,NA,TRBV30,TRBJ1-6,CAWSEGRTGTLLGSPLHF,TGTGCCTGGAGTGAGGGGCGAACAGGGACACTTTTAGGTTCACCCCTCCACTTT
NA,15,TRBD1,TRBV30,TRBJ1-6,CAWSVYGTVNSPLHF,TGTGCCTGGAGTGTATACGGGACAGTGAATTCACCCCTCCACTTT
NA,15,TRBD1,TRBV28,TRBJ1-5,CASSPGGAGIQPQHF,TGTGCCAGCAGTCCAGGGGGAGCAGGGATACAGCCCCAGCATTTT
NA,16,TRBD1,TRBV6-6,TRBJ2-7,CASSYLGTGGSDEQYF,TGTGCCAGCAGTTACTTAGGGACAGGGGGCAGCGACGAGCAGTACTTC
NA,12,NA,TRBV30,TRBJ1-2,CAWSVANIGYTF,TGTGCCTGGAGTGTCGCGAATATTGGCTACACCTTC
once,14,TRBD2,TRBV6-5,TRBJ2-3,CASSWSGGTDTQYF,TGTGCCAGCAGTTGGAGCGGGGGCACAGATACGCAGTATTTT
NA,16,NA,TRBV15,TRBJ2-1,CATSRDKEDSYNEQFF,TGTGCCACCAGCAGAGACAAGGAGGATTCCTACAATGAGCAGTTCTTC
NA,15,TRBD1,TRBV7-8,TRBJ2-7,CASSSGTGRTYEQYF,TGTGCCAGCAGCTCCGGGACAGGTCGAACCTACGAGCAGTACTTC
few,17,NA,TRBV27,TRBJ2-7,CASSARTSFGSSYEQYF,TGTGCCAGCAGCGCCCGGACATCCTTCGGGAGCTCCTACGAGCAGTACTTC
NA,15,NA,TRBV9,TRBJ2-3,CASSASGTSTDTQYF,TGTGCCAGCAGCGCGAGCGGAACTAGCACAGATACGCAGTATTTT
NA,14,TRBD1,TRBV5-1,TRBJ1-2,CASSSLQGAYGYTF,TGCGCCAGCAGCAGCCTACAGGGGGCCTATGGCTACACCTTC
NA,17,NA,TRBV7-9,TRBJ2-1,CASSPDALRGTYNEQFF,TGTGCCAGCAGCCCCGACGCCCTCCGGGGGACCTACAATGAGCAGTTCTTC
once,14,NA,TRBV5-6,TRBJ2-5,CASSPEAVQETQYF,TGTGCCAGCAGCCCGGAGGCGGTGCAAGAGACCCAGTACTTC
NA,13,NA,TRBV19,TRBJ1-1,CASGDTMNTEAFF,TGTGCCAGTGGGGACACTATGAACACTGAAGCTTTCTTT
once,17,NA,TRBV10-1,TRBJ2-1,CASSESGGGLSYNEQFF,TGCGCCAGCAGTGAGTCGGGGGGGGGCCTCTCCTACAATGAGCAGTTCTTC
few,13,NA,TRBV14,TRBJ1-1,CASNPVMNTEAFF,TGTGCCAGCAACCCAGTCATGAACACTGAAGCTTTCTTT
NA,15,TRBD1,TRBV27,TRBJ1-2,CASSSLRGRNYGYTF,TGTGCCAGCAGTTCCCTCAGGGGGCGCAACTATGGCTACACCTTC
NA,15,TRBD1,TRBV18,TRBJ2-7,CASAPWDRMPYEQYF,TGTGCCAGCGCGCCTTGGGACAGGATGCCGTACGAGCAGTACTTC
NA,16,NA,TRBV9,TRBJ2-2,CASSVGGHLYTGELFF,TGTGCCAGCAGCGTAGGGGGGCACCTCTACACCGGGGAGCTGTTTTTT
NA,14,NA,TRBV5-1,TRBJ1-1,CASSPTAQATEAFF,TGCGCCAGCAGCCCTACGGCACAGGCCACTGAAGCTTTCTTT
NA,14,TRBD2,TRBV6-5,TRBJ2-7,CASSLERGAYEQYF,TGTGCCAGCAGCCTCGAGCGGGGGGCCTACGAGCAGTACTTC
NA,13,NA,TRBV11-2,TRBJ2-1,CASTPRRDNEQFF,TGTGCCAGCACCCCCCGTCGAGACAATGAGCAGTTCTTC
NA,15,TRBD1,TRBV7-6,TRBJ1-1,CASSFRQGPGTEAFF,TGTGCCAGCAGCTTTCGACAGGGACCGGGGACTGAAGCTTTCTTT
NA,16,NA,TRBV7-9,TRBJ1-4,CSSSTGQQATNEKLFF,TGTTCCAGCAGCACCGGACAGCAAGCAACTAATGAAAAACTGTTTTTT
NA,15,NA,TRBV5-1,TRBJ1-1,CASRLWASGGTEAFF,TGCGCCAGCAGATTATGGGCCAGCGGCGGCACTGAAGCTTTCTTT
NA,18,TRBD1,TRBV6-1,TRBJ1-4,CASSETPGGTPRSEKLFF,TGTGCCAGCAGTGAAACCCCAGGGGGGACTCCTAGGAGTGAAAAACTGTTTTTT